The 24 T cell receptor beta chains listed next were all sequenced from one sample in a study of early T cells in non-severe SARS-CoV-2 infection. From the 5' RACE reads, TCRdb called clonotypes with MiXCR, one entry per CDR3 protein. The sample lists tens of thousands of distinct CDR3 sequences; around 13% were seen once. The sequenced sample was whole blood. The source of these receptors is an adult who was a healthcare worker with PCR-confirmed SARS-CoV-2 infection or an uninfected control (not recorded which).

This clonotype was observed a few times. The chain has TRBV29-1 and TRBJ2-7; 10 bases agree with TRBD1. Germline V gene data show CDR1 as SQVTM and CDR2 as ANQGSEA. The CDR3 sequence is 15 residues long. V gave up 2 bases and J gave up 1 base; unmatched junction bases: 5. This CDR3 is CSVELGQGWSYEQYF. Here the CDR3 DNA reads TGCAGCGTTGAATTGGGACAGGGGTGGTCCTACGAGCAGTACTTC.

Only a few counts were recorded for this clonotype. The DNA of the CDR3 is TGTGCCAGCAGTTTAGACGGGGGGCATGGAGATACGCAGTATTTT. Translating gives CASSLDGGHGDTQYF. J is TRBJ2-3 and V is TRBV12-3 or TRBV12-4; a possible D gene is TRBD2 (7 bases). The CDR3 length is 15 residues. V lost 1 base and J lost 5, with 13 bases in between.

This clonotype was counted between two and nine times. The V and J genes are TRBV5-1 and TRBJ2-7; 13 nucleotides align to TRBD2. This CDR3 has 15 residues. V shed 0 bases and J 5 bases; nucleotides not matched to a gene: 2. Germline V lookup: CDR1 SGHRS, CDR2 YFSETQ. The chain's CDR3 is CASSLAGTSGNEQYF. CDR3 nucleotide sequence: TGCGCCAGCAGCTTGGCCGGGACTAGCGGGAACGAGCAGTACTTC.

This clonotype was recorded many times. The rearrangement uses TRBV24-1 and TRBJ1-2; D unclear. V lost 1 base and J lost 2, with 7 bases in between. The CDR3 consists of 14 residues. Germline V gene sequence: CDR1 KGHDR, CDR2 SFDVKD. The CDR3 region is CATSDLDTNYGYTF. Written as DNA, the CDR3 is TGTGCCACCAGTGATTTAGACACCAACTATGGCTACACCTTC.

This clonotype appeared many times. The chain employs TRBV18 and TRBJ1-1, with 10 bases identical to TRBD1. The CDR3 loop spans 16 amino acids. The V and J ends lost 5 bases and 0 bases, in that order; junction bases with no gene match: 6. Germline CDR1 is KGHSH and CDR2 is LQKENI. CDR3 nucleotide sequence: TGTGCCAGCTCAATAGGGACAGGGGCTTTGAACACTGAAGCTTTCTTT. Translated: CASSIGTGALNTEAFF.

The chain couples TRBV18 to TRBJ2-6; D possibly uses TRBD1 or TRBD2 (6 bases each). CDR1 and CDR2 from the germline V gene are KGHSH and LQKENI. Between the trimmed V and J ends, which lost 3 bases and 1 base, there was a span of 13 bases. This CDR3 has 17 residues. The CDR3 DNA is TGTGCCAGCTCACCTTATACAGGGAGGTCTGGGGCCAACGTCCTGACTTTC. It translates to CASSPYTGRSGANVLTF. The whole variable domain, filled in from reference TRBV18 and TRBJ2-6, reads NAGVMQNPRHLVRRRGQEARLRCSPMKGHSHVYWYRQLPEEGLKFMVYLQKENIIDESGMPKERFSAEFPKEGPSILRIQQVVRGDSAAYFCASSPYTGRSGANVLTFGAGSRLTVL.

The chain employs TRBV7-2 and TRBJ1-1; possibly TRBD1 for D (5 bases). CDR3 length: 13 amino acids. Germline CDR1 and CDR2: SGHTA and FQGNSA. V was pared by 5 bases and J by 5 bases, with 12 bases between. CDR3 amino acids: CASSATPGTEAFF. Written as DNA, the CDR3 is TGTGCCAGCAGCGCTACCCCAGGGACTGAAGCTTTCTTT. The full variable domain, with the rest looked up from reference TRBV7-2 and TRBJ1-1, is GAGVSQSPSNKVTEKGKDVELRCDPISGHTALYWYRQSLGQGLEFLIYFQGNSAPDKSGLPSDRFSAERTGGSVSTLTIQRTQQEDSAVYLCASSATPGTEAFFGQGTRLTVV.

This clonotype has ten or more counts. The CDR3 nucleotides are TGTGCCAGCAGCCCTAGCCCCAATCAGCCCCAGCATTTT. Protein: CASSPSPNQPQHF. This chain uses TRBV12-3 or TRBV12-4 with TRBJ1-5; no clear D. CDR3 size: 13 residues. V was shortened by 6 bases and J by 3 bases, with 9 bases between the two germline ends.

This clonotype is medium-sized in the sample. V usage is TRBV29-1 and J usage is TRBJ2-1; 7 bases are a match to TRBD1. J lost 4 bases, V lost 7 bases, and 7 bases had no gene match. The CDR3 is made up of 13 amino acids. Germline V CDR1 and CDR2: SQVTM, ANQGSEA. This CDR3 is CSAGTEYYNEQFF. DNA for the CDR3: TGCAGCGCTGGGACAGAGTATTACAATGAGCAGTTCTTC.

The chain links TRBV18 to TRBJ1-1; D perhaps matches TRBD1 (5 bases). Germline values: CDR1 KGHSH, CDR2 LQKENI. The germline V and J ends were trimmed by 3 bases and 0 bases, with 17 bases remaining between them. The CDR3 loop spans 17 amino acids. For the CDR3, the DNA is TGTGCCAGCTCACCCGCAGTTTTGGGGCAAATGAACACTGAAGCTTTCTTT. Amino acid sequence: CASSPAVLGQMNTEAFF.

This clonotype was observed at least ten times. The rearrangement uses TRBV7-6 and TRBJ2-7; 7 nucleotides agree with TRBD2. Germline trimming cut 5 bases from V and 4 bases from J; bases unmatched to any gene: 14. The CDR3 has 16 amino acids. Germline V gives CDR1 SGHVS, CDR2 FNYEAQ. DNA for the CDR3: TGTGCCAGCAGCCCATTTTCGGGGGGACGGGATTACGAGCAGTACTTC. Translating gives CASSPFSGGRDYEQYF.

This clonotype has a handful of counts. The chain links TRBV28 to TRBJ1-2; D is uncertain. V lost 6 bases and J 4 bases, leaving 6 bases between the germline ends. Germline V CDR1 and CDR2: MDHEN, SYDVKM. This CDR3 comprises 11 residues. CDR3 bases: TGTGCCAGCAGATCGATCTATGGCTACACCTTC. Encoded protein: CASRSIYGYTF.

The CDR3 spells CAISESEGVAKNIQYF. CDR3 sequence (DNA): TGTGCCATCAGTGAGAGCGAAGGGGTGGCCAAAAACATTCAGTACTTC. V and J are TRBV10-3 and TRBJ2-4; TRBD1 is a possible D gene (5 bases). Trimming took 2 bases from V and 1 from J, leaving 12 bases between them. Germline CDR1 is ENHRY and CDR2 is SYGVKD. The CDR3 totals 16 residues.

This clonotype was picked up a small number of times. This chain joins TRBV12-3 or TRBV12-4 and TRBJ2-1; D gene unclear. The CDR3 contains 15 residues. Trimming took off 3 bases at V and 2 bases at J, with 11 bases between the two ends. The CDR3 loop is CASSFSGRAYNEQFF. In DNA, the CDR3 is TGTGCCAGCAGTTTTTCCGGCCGGGCCTACAATGAGCAGTTCTTC.

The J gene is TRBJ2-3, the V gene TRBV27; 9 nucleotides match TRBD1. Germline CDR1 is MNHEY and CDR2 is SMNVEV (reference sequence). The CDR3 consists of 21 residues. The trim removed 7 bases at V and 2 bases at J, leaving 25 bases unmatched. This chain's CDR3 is CASTLYAPDPTGGLTTDTQYF. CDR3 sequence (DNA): TGTGCCAGCACCTTATATGCCCCAGACCCCACAGGGGGCTTAACCACAGATACGCAGTATTTT.

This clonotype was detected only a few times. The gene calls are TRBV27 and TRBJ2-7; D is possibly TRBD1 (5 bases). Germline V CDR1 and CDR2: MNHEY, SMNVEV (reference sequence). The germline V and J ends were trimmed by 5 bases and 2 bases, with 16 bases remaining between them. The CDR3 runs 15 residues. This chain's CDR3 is CASSPILGAAYEQYF. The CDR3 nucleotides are TGTGCCAGCAGTCCCATATTAGGGGCTGCCTACGAGCAGTACTTC.

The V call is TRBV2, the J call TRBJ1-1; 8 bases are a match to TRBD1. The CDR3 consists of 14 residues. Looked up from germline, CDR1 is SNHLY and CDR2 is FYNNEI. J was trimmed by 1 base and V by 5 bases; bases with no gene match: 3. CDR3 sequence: CASSLQGENTEAFF. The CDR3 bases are TGTGCCAGCAGTTTACAGGGGGAGAACACTGAAGCTTTCTTT.

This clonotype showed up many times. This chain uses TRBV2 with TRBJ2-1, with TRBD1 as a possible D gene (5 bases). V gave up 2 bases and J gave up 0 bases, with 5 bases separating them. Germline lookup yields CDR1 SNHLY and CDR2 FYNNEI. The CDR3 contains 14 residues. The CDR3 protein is CASSERGSYNEQFF. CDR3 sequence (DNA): TGTGCCAGCAGTGAAAGGGGCTCCTACAATGAGCAGTTCTTC.

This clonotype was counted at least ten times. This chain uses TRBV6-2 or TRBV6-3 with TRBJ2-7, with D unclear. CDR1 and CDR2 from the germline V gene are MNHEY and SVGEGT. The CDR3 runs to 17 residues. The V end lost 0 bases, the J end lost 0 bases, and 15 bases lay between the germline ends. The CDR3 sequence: CASSYSGLSQSSYEQYF. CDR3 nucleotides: TGTGCCAGCAGTTACTCCGGTCTGTCGCAAAGCTCCTACGAGCAGTACTTC.

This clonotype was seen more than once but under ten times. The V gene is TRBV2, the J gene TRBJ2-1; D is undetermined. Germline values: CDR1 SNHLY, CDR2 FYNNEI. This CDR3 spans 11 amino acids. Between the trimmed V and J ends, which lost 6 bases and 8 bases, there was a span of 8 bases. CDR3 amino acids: CASSAWDEQFF. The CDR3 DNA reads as TGTGCCAGCAGCGCCTGGGATGAGCAGTTCTTC.

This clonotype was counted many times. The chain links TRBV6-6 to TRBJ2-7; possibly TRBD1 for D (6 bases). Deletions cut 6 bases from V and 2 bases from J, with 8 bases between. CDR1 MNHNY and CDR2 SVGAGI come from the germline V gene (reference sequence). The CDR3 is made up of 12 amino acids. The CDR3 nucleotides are TGTGCCAGCAGCCCAGGGGCCTACGAGCAGTACTTC. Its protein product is CASSPGAYEQYF.

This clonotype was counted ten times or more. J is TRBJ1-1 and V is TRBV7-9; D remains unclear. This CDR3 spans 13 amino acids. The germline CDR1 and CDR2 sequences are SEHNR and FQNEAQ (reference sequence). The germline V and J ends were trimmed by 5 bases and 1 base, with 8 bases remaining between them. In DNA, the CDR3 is TGTGCCAGCAGCCGGGCCGAGAACACTGAAGCTTTCTTT. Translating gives CASSRAENTEAFF.

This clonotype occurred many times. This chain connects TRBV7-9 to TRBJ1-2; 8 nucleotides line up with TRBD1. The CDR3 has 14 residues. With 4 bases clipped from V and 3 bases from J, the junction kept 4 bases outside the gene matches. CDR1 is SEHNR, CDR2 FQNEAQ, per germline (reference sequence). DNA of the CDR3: TGTGCCAGCAGCTCCGGGACAGGTGACTATGGCTACACCTTC. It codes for CASSSGTGDYGYTF.

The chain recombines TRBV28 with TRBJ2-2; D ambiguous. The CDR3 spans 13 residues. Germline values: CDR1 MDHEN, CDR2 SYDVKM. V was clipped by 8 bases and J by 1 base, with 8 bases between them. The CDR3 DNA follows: TGTGCCAGCGTGGGCCGGAACACCGGGGAGCTGTTTTTT. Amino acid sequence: CASVGRNTGELFF.